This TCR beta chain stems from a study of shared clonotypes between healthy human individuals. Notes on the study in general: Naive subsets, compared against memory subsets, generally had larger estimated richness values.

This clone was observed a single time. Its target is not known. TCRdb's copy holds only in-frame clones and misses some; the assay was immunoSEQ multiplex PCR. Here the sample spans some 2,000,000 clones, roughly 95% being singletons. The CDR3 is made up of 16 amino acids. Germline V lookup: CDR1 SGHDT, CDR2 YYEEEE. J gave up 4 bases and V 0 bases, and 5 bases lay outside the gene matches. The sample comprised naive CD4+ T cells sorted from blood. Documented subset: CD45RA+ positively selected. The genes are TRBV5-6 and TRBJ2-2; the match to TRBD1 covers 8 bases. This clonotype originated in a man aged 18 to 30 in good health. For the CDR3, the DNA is TGTGCCAGCAGCTTGGCGGCAGGGGGCAGCACCGGGGAGCTGTTTTTT. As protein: CASSLAAGGSTGELFF.